A single sample is the source of the 20 T cell receptor beta chains below, sequenced in a study of shared clonotypes between healthy human individuals. The data were produced by immunoSEQ multiplex PCR, yet TCRdb's version contains in-frame clones alone and is incomplete. The sample has about 2 million clones, 85% to 95% seen once. The sequencing input was naive CD4+ T cells sorted from blood. The subset: CD45RA+ positively selected. These receptors were collected from a man younger than 30 in good health.

The chain is built from TRBV5-4 and TRBJ2-1; 9 bases map to TRBD2. Germline CDR1 and CDR2: SGHNT and YYREEE (reference sequence). The CDR3 spans 17 residues. V was clipped by 0 bases and J by 0 bases; unmatched bases: 4. The CDR3 protein is CASSLGGRDSSYNEQFF. The CDR3 DNA reads TGTGCCAGCAGCTTGGGCGGGAGGGATAGCTCCTACAATGAGCAGTTCTTC.

The V call is TRBV5-4, the J call TRBJ2-7, with TRBD2 matching over 11 bases. Germline-derived CDR1 and CDR2 are SGHNT and YYREEE (reference sequence). This CDR3 region has 14 residues. The V gene end was trimmed by 0 bases and the J gene end by 8 bases; junction bases not matched to a gene: 4. The CDR3 DNA is TGTGCCAGCAGCTTGGCCGGGACTAGCGGTCAGCAGTACTTC. This sequence encodes CASSLAGTSGQQYF.

This clone was counted a single time. This specimen includes other DNA sequences encoding the same CDR3. The genes are TRBV10-3 and TRBJ2-2; D is undetermined. The V end lost 2 bases, the J end lost 5 bases, and 3 bases lay between the germline ends. The CDR3 is 12 amino acids. Germline CDR1 reads ENHRY; CDR2 reads SYGVKD. The CDR3 region is CAISERTGELFF. The CDR3 DNA reads TGTGCCATCAGTGAGAGGACCGGGGAGCTGTTTTTT.

The gene calls are TRBV30 and TRBJ2-7; 14 positions agree with TRBD2. V shed 2 bases, J shed 2 bases, and the junction held 11 bases outside the gene matches. The CDR3 consists of 18 residues. From germline, CDR1 is GTSNPN and CDR2 SVGIG (reference sequence). CDR3 residues: CAWSTLRTSGGPAYEQYF. CDR3 bases: TGTGCCTGGAGTACCCTCAGGACTAGCGGGGGGCCAGCCTACGAGCAGTACTTC.

The chain has TRBV4-1 and TRBJ2-3; no reliable D call. The CDR3 runs 17 residues. Germline CDR1 reads MGHRA; CDR2 reads YSYEKL. Trimming took off 0 bases at V and 1 base at J, with 14 bases between the two ends. Written as DNA, the CDR3 is TGCGCCAGCAGCCAAGATTATCCTTTTTTCCGCACAGATACGCAGTATTTT. Its protein product is CASSQDYPFFRTDTQYF.

The chain carries TRBV7-2 and TRBJ1-1; D ambiguous. V lost 5 bases and J 4 bases, leaving 11 bases between the germline ends. The CDR3 runs 13 residues. Germline CDR1 is SGHTA and CDR2 is FQGNSA. The CDR3 DNA reads as TGTGCCAGCAGCCCTGGGCGTATCACTGAAGCTTTCTTT. This gives the protein CASSPGRITEAFF.

The chain uses TRBV5-1 and TRBJ2-3; 10 nucleotides match TRBD2. Germline assignment: CDR1 SGHRS and CDR2 YFSETQ. V lost 4 bases to trimming and J lost 4 bases; unmatched junction nucleotides: 6. This CDR3 is 15 amino acids long. CDR3 bases: TGCGCCAGCAGCACCGGGACTAGCGATTCAGATACGCAGTATTTT. This gives the protein CASSTGTSDSDTQYF.

With regard to this clone: This same CDR3 is encoded by further DNA sequences in the sample. V usage is TRBV7-9 and J usage is TRBJ2-3; the D is unclear. Germline-derived CDR1 and CDR2 are SEHNR and FQNEAQ (reference sequence). The CDR3 loop spans 12 amino acids. The V and J ends lost 4 bases and 4 bases respectively, with 6 bases between them. The CDR3 region is CASSSSSDTQYF. CDR3 bases: TGTGCCAGCAGCTCGAGTTCAGATACGCAGTATTTT.

This clone has a single count. The chain combines TRBV7-2 with TRBJ1-1, with TRBD1 matching 8 bases. There are 16 residues in the CDR3. The V gene's germline CDR1 is SGHTA and CDR2 FQGNSA. After removal of 6 bases from V and 5 bases from J, the junction contained 14 bases not matched to a gene. For the CDR3, the DNA is TGTGCCAGCAGATCTCGACAAGGACAGGGAGGGACTGAAGCTTTCTTT. Translating it yields CASRSRQGQGGTEAFF. The complete variable domain, with remaining parts taken from reference TRBV7-2 and TRBJ1-1, reads GAGVSQSPSNKVTEKGKDVELRCDPISGHTALYWYRQSLGQGLEFLIYFQGNSAPDKSGLPSDRFSAERTGGSVSTLTIQRTQQEDSAVYLCASRSRQGQGGTEAFFGQGTRLTVV.

This sequence joins TRBV2 and TRBJ2-4; 8 bases agree with TRBD2. The V segment lost 1 base and the J segment 5 bases; nucleotides outside the gene matches: 7. The germline CDR1 and CDR2 sequences are SNHLY and FYNNEI. The CDR3 covers 16 residues. CDR3 DNA sequence: TGTGCCAGCAGTGAAGGTTGGCGGCGGGAGGAAAACATTCAGTACTTC. Residues: CASSEGWRREENIQYF.

This rearrangement joins TRBV6-1 to TRBJ1-2; 7 positions agree with TRBD1. This CDR3 region has 17 residues. Germline CDR1 reads MNHNS; CDR2 reads SASEGT. The V and J ends lost 2 bases and 5 bases, in that order; junction bases with no gene match: 14. DNA for the CDR3: TGTGCCAGCAGTGAAAGAGACAGGGAGCCGACTGGGTATGGCTACACCTTC. Amino acids: CASSERDREPTGYGYTF.

The CDR3 protein is CASSLTSYNEQFF. For the CDR3, the DNA is TGTGCCAGCAGCTTAACTAGTTACAATGAGCAGTTCTTC. This rearrangement joins TRBV11-2 to TRBJ2-1; D might be TRBD2 (5 bases). CDR1 and CDR2 from the germline V gene are SGHAT and FQNNGV. The ends were cut back, 2 bases at V and 4 bases at J, with 6 bases in the middle. The CDR3 totals 13 residues.

This clone appeared once. Distinct nucleotide sequences in the sample also encode this CDR3. V and J are TRBV5-1 and TRBJ2-2; D perhaps matches TRBD2 (5 bases). This CDR3 contains 14 residues. Germline CDR1 and CDR2: SGHRS and YFSETQ. The V gene lost 1 base and the J gene lost 5 bases, with 9 bases spanning the gap. Here the CDR3 DNA reads TGCGCCAGCAGCTTGCCGAGGGATACCGGGGAGCTGTTTTTT. It is translated as CASSLPRDTGELFF.

The CDR3: CAWADMGNQPQHF. In DNA form, the CDR3 reads TGTGCCTGGGCAGACATGGGCAATCAGCCCCAGCATTTT. V and J are TRBV30 and TRBJ1-5, with D uncertain. Germline V gives CDR1 GTSNPN, CDR2 SVGIG (reference sequence). The CDR3 totals 13 residues. Trimming shortened V by 5 bases and J by 2 bases, and 10 bases separated the two germline ends.

This clone was seen once. The chain combines TRBV6-1 with TRBJ2-7, with 9 nucleotides matching TRBD2. The CDR3 is 15 amino acids. Trimming cost V 9 bases and J 7 bases; bases outside gene matches: 16. Per the germline V gene, CDR1 is MNHNS and CDR2 is SASEGT. The DNA for the CDR3 is TGTGCCAGTAAAGAGGGACTAGCCGTTCCTGGGGAGCAGTACTTC. Translation: CASKEGLAVPGEQYF.

J is TRBJ2-2 and V is TRBV9, with a tentative D call TRBD2 (7 bases). Germline values: CDR1 SGDLS, CDR2 YYNGEE. V was cut by 5 bases and J by 4 bases, with 12 bases left in between. This CDR3 spans 14 amino acids. The CDR3 nucleotides are TGTGCCAGCAGGACGGGGGGCGGCACCGGGGAGCTGTTTTTT. This encodes CASRTGGGTGELFF.

This chain links TRBV2 with TRBJ2-7; D remains unclear. Looked up from germline, CDR1 is SNHLY and CDR2 is FYNNEI. Trimming removed 4 bases at V and 7 bases at J, with 11 bases between. The CDR3 is 12 residues long. CDR3 DNA: TGTGCCAGCAGTGGGCCCCTCGGGGAGCAGTACTTC. Protein product: CASSGPLGEQYF. Full variable domain (remainder filled in from reference TRBV2 and TRBJ2-7): EPEVTQTPSHQVTQMGQEVILRCVPISNHLYFYWYRQILGQKVEFLVSFYNNEISEKSEIFDDQFSVERPDGSNFTLKIRSTKLEDSAMYFCASSGPLGEQYFGPGTRLTVT.

The chain is built from TRBV6-5 and TRBJ2-1; D is perhaps TRBD2 (6 bases). Per the germline V gene, CDR1 is MNHEY and CDR2 is SVGAGI. V was cut by 2 bases and J by 2 bases, with 13 bases left in between. The CDR3 has 16 amino acids. CDR3 protein: CASSYLRGKAYNEQFF. The DNA for the CDR3 is TGTGCCAGCAGTTACCTGCGCGGGAAGGCCTACAATGAGCAGTTCTTC.

This chain connects TRBV25-1 to TRBJ2-5; no firm D call. Germline V gene data show CDR1 as MGHDK and CDR2 as SYGVNS. This CDR3 has 15 amino acids. The V gene lost 3 bases and the J gene lost 1 base, with 12 bases spanning the gap. The CDR3 reads CASSDIVSIQETQYF. CDR3 in DNA: TGTGCCAGCAGTGATATCGTCAGCATCCAAGAGACCCAGTACTTC.

This sequence joins TRBV19 and TRBJ1-2; 8 positions match TRBD1. The germline V gene encodes CDR1 LNHDA and CDR2 SQIVND (reference sequence). V shed 7 bases, J shed 3 bases, and the junction held 7 bases outside the gene matches. The CDR3 sequence is 14 residues long. Written as DNA, the CDR3 is TGTGCCAGTAACCCAGGGGGCGTGGACTATGGCTACACCTTC. Its protein is CASNPGGVDYGYTF.